These 5 T cell receptor beta chains were sequenced from one sample in a study of CD8 T cells in Susac syndrome. Reverse transcription of roughly 0.5 to 1 ug RNA was carried out with random hexamers. Via MiXCR, TCRdb re-called the immunoSEQ multiplex PCR reads, giving one row per CDR3 protein. This table holds 150,000 to 200,000 distinct CDR3 sequences, approximately 94% found once. The sample comprised CD4+ T cells from PBMCs. These receptors came from a human donor with Susac syndrome.

This chain joins TRBV7-9 and TRBJ2-1; 7 bases fit TRBD1. The V gene's germline CDR1 is SEHNR and CDR2 FQNEAQ (reference sequence). This CDR3 contains 15 residues. V shed 1 base and J 5 bases; nucleotides not matched to a gene: 5. CDR3 in DNA: TGTGCCAGCAGCTTAGGACAGGGCCTTAACAATGAGCAGTTCTTC. It translates to CASSLGQGLNNEQFF.

This clonotype is a singleton in its sample. This chain joins TRBV20-1 and TRBJ1-6; 9 bases align to TRBD1. The germline V gene has CDR1 DFQATT and CDR2 SNEGSKA (reference sequence). V was pared by 3 bases and J by 9 bases, with 9 bases of the junction left unmatched. This CDR3 is 15 amino acids long. CDR3 sequence (DNA): TGCAGTGCTAGCCTTGGGACAGGGATGAGTTCACCCCTCCACTTT. Its protein is CSASLGTGMSSPLHF.

This chain links TRBV20-1 with TRBJ2-7; the D is unclear. This CDR3 has 13 amino acids. The germline V and J ends were trimmed by 3 bases and 4 bases, with 13 bases remaining between them. Germline-derived CDR1 and CDR2 are DFQATT and SNEGSKA (reference sequence). CDR3 DNA sequence: TGCAGTGCTAGTGGCCAGGCAAGTTACGAGCAGTACTTC. This gives the protein CSASGQASYEQYF.

This chain joins TRBV19 and TRBJ2-2, with TRBD1 matching 8 bases. Trimming cost V 5 bases and J 5 bases; bases outside gene matches: 7. The germline V gene encodes CDR1 LNHDA and CDR2 SQIVND (reference sequence). The CDR3 loop spans 15 amino acids. Here the CDR3 reads CASSVGQGETGELFF. The CDR3 DNA is TGTGCCAGTAGTGTCGGACAGGGTGAGACCGGGGAGCTGTTTTTT.

V gene TRBV18 combines with J gene TRBJ2-1; D is perhaps TRBD2 (6 bases). Germline CDR1 and CDR2: KGHSH and LQKENI. The CDR3 is 12 residues long. V was clipped by 5 bases and J by 8 bases, with 10 bases between them. The chain's CDR3 is CASSFRGYEQFF. The CDR3, as DNA: TGTGCCAGCTCATTCCGGGGGTATGAGCAGTTCTTC.